The rows below give T cell receptor beta chains drawn from one sample of a study of blood T cell repertoires in COVID-19. TCRdb's copy holds only in-frame clones and misses some; the assay was immunoSEQ multiplex PCR. The data contain about 240,000 clones, approximately 83% of them singletons. Sequencing was performed on PBMCs or T cells enriched from blood (not recorded which). These receptors all stem from a woman aged 40 to 49 who had been exposed to COVID-19. Both conserved end residues are part of each CDR3. A D gene is named only where the DNA matches it firmly. The size field is filled for only some rows; it gives once, few, many or a size class.

d_call j_call clone_size v_call cdr3_length cdr3_aa cdr3_nt
NA TRBJ2-7 NA TRBV5-6 14 CASSLPTGVGEQYF TGTGCCAGCAGCCTCCCCACGGGGGTGGGCGAGCAGTACTTC
NA TRBJ2-3 NA TRBV7-8 16 CASSLVNSRSTDTQYF TGTGCCAGCAGCTTAGTCAACTCCAGGAGCACAGATACGCAGTATTTT
NA TRBJ1-2 NA TRBV11-1 13 CASSSSMGPGYTF TGTGCCAGCAGCTCAAGTATGGGGCCTGGCTACACCTTC
NA TRBJ2-3 NA TRBV18 18 CASSPGQIHTGLPDTQYF TGTGCCAGCTCACCCGGACAGATCCATACTGGACTCCCAGATACGCAGTATTTT
TRBD2 TRBJ2-1 NA TRBV10-3 14 CAISDSGGDNEQFF TGTGCCATCAGCGATAGCGGGGGGGACAATGAGCAGTTCTTC
NA TRBJ1-4 few TRBV28 16 CASSQRGGATNEKLFF TGTGCCAGCAGTCAGAGAGGCGGTGCAACTAATGAAAAACTGTTTTTT
NA TRBJ1-2 few TRBV25-1 14 CASTGRGREYGYTF TGTGCCAGCACGGGTAGGGGACGGGAGTATGGCTACACCTTC
NA TRBJ2-1 NA TRBV12-3/TRBV12-4 11 CASSLKEAEFF TGTGCCAGCAGTCTAAAAGAGGCGGAGTTCTTC
NA TRBJ2-2 NA TRBV7-9 14 CASSLSGAGGELFF TGTGCCAGCAGCTTATCGGGTGCTGGCGGGGAGCTGTTTTTT
NA TRBJ2-5 NA TRBV19 12 CASSYREGTQYF TGTGCCAGTAGTTACAGGGAGGGGACCCAGTACTTC
TRBD1 TRBJ1-6 once TRBV3-1/TRBV3-2 17 CASSQRQGGSGNSPLHF TGTGCCAGCAGCCAAAGACAGGGAGGATCAGGGAATTCACCCCTCCACTTT
NA TRBJ2-7 NA TRBV12-3/TRBV12-4 13 CASSLGTAREQYF TGTGCCAGCAGTTTAGGGACAGCCAGAGAGCAGTACTTC
TRBD1 TRBJ2-5 few TRBV18 15 CASSPTPQGEETQYF TGTGCCAGCTCTCCGACTCCTCAGGGGGAGGAGACCCAGTACTTC
NA TRBJ2-5 NA TRBV7-3 13 CASSLGRGETQYF TGTGCCAGCAGCTTAGGCAGGGGAGAGACCCAGTACTTC
NA TRBJ1-2 NA TRBV19 13 CASSSRGSDGYTF TGTGCCAGTAGTTCCAGGGGATCGGATGGCTACACCTTC
NA TRBJ2-7 NA TRBV19 11 CASSIGYEQYF TGTGCCAGTAGTATCGGGTACGAGCAGTACTTC
NA TRBJ2-5 NA TRBV3-1/TRBV3-2 16 CASSQVAGRGQETQYF TGTGCCAGCAGCCAGGTCGCCGGACGGGGCCAAGAGACCCAGTACTTC
TRBD1 TRBJ2-7 NA TRBV5-3 13 CARSPPGGHEQYF TGTGCCAGAAGCCCCCCAGGGGGCCACGAGCAGTACTTC
TRBD1 TRBJ1-2 NA TRBV18 16 CASSPTGTGGLDGYTF TGTGCCAGCTCACCAACCGGGACAGGGGGCCTCGATGGCTACACCTTC
TRBD2 TRBJ2-7 once TRBV9 16 CASSVGLAGGGYEQYF TGTGCCAGCAGCGTAGGGCTAGCGGGGGGCGGATACGAGCAGTACTTC
TRBD1 TRBJ1-1 many TRBV3-1/TRBV3-2 14 CASSQPGGRTEAFF TGTGCCAGCAGCCAACCAGGGGGACGGACTGAAGCTTTCTTT
NA TRBJ1-2 once TRBV12-5 16 CASGSPFDGGVDGYTF TGTGCTAGTGGTTCCCCATTCGACGGTGGAGTCGATGGCTACACCTTC
NA TRBJ2-1 NA TRBV7-2 12 CASSVKGHEQFF TGTGCCAGCAGCGTAAAGGGGCATGAGCAGTTCTTC
NA TRBJ2-1 NA TRBV6-2/TRBV6-3 18 CASSYTGTPRIAHNEQFF TGTGCCAGCAGTTACACCGGGACTCCTCGCATAGCACACAATGAGCAGTTCTTC
TRBD1 TRBJ1-1 NA TRBV6-5 16 CASSYSTAGGGTEAFF TGTGCCAGCAGTTACTCGACGGCAGGGGGTGGCACTGAAGCTTTCTTT
TRBD2 TRBJ2-5 few TRBV3-1/TRBV3-2 16 CASSLLRGGGGETQYF TGTGCCAGCAGTCTCCTCCGGGGAGGCGGGGGGGAGACCCAGTACTTC
NA TRBJ2-1 NA TRBV9 15 CASSVRPSEGSEQFF TGTGCCAGCAGCGTACGCCCTAGTGAAGGGAGTGAGCAGTTCTTC